The clone carrying this T cell receptor (beta chain) was picked up many times. The sample is drawn from a study of regulatory T cells in long-lasting Graves disease. The CDR3 spans 15 residues. Germline-derived CDR1 and CDR2 are SGHRS and YFSETQ. V lost 0 bases and J lost 4; bases outside the gene matches: 6. Time point here: newly diagnosed GD, antithyroid drugs for less than 3 months. PBMCs provided the RNA from which the TCR library was made. With iRepertoire HTBI primers and Arm-PCR of CDR3 regions, TCR beta libraries were built. TCRdb itself ran the multiplex PCR reads through MiXCR, one entry per CDR3 protein. The table records some 350,000 distinct CDR3 sequences, 15% to 20% of them present only once. The sample also formed part of further work on T cells in Graves' hyperthyroidism and ophthalmopathy.

The gene calls are TRBV5-1 and TRBJ2-7; the match to TRBD1 covers 8 bases. The source was peripheral blood mononuclear cells (PBMCs), collected at new diagnosis, from a patient treated with antithyroid drugs. The clonotype was recovered from a young woman with Graves disease. The chain's CDR3 is CASSLGQGNNYEQYF. CDR3 DNA sequence: TGCGCCAGCAGCTTGGGACAGGGGAACAATTACGAGCAGTACTTC.